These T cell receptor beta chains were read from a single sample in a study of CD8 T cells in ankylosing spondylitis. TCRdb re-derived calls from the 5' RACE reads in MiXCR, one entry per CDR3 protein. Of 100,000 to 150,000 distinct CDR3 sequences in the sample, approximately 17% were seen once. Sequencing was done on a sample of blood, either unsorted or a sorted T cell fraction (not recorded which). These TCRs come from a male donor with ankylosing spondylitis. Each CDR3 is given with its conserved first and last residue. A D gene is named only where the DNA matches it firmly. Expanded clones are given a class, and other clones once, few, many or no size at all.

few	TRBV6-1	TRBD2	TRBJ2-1	CASRIAGAVYNEQFF	TGTGCCAGTAGAATAGCGGGAGCCGTCTACAATGAGCAGTTCTTC
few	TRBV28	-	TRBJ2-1	CASSQTGDEQFF	TGTGCCAGCAGTCAAACAGGAGACGAGCAGTTCTTC
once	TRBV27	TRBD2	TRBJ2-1	CASSFGLADYYNEQFF	TGTGCCAGCAGTTTTGGACTAGCGGACTACTACAATGAGCAGTTCTTC
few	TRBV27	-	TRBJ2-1	CASQVSGNEQFF	TGTGCCAGCCAAGTATCAGGAAATGAGCAGTTCTTC
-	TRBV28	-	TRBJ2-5	CASTEARTGPEETQYF	TGTGCCAGCACCGAAGCACGTACAGGCCCCGAAGAGACCCAGTACTTC
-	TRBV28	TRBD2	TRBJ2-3	CASSLLTSTSDTQYF	TGTGCCAGCAGTCTCCTGACTAGCACTTCAGATACGCAGTATTTT
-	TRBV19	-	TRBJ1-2	CAIRGGDYGYTF	TGTGCCATCCGGGGAGGGGACTATGGCTACACCTTC
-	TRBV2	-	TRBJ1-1	CASTLPPDTEAFF	TGTGCCAGCACCCTCCCCCCGGACACTGAAGCTTTCTTT
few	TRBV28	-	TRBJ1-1	CASAPDPWIENTEAFF	TGTGCCAGCGCCCCCGACCCATGGATCGAAAACACTGAAGCTTTCTTT
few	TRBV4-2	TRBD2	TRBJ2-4	CASSQDWEGKNIQYF	TGTGCCAGCAGCCAAGATTGGGAGGGGAAAAACATTCAGTACTTC
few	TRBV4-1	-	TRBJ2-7	CASSQVAGQYEQYF	TGCGCCAGCAGCCAGGTAGCGGGACAGTACGAGCAGTACTTC
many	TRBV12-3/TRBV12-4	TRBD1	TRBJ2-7	CASSNRNRGFYEQYF	TGTGCCAGCAGTAATCGGAACAGGGGGTTTTACGAGCAGTACTTC
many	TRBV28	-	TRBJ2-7	CASSLSQGGSYEQYF	TGTGCCAGCAGTTTATCACAGGGAGGGTCCTACGAGCAGTACTTC
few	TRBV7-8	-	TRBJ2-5	CASSLARGVGETQYF	TGTGCCAGCAGCTTAGCCAGGGGGGTGGGAGAGACCCAGTACTTC
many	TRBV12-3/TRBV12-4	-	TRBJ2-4	CASRLGENIQYF	TGTGCCAGCAGGCTAGGGGAAAACATTCAGTACTTC
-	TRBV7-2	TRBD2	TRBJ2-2	CASSLTGGNTGELFF	TGTGCCAGCAGCTTAACGGGAGGGAACACCGGGGAGCTGTTTTTT
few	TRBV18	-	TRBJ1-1	CASSPPFSPNTEAFF	TGTGCCAGCTCACCACCTTTTTCCCCGAACACTGAAGCTTTCTTT
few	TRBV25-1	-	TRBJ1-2	CASSYTGSAGYTF	TGTGCCAGCAGTTATACGGGTTCGGCTGGCTACACCTTC
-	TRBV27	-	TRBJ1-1	CASSFRGPNTEAFF	TGTGCCAGCAGTTTTAGGGGACCGAACACTGAAGCTTTCTTT
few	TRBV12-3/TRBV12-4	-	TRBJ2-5	CASSRVAGVVTQYF	TGTGCCAGCAGCAGGGTAGCAGGGGTAGTGACCCAGTACTTC
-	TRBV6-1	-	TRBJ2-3	CATGAITDTQYF	TGTGCCACCGGCGCCATCACAGATACGCAGTATTTT
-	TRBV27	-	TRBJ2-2	CASSSASPGELFF	TGTGCCAGCAGTTCGGCAAGTCCCGGGGAGCTGTTTTTT
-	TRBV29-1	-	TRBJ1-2	CSVGFISNYGYTF	TGCAGCGTAGGATTCATCTCTAACTATGGCTACACCTTC
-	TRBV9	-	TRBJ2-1	CASGSTLTQGYNEQFF	TGTGCCAGCGGGTCTACCTTGACTCAGGGATACAATGAGCAGTTCTTC
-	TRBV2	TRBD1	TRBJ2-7	CASRGTGTSYEQYF	TGTGCCAGCAGGGGGACAGGGACCTCCTACGAGCAGTACTTC
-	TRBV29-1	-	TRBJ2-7	CSISGTYSYEQYF	TGCAGCATCTCCGGGACGTACTCCTACGAGCAGTACTTC
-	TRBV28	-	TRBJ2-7	CASRGPAYEQYF	TGTGCCAGCAGAGGCCCAGCCTACGAGCAGTACTTC
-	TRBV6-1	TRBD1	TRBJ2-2	CASRQGNTGELFF	TGTGCCAGCCGACAGGGAAACACCGGGGAGCTGTTTTTT
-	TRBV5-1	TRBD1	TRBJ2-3	CASSLAAGGSDTQYF	TGCGCCAGCAGCTTGGCCGCAGGGGGTTCAGATACGCAGTATTTT
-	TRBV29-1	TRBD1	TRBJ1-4	CSAGGGRLEKLFF	TGCAGCGCCGGAGGGGGCCGGCTGGAAAAACTGTTTTTT
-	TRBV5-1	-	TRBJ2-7	CASSLGASYEQYF	TGCGCCAGCAGCTTGGGAGCATCCTACGAGCAGTACTTC
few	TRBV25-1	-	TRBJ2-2	CASIGQPPSNTGELFF	TGTGCCAGCATCGGGCAGCCACCATCGAACACCGGGGAGCTGTTTTTT
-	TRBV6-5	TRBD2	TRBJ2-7	CASSWTSEVYEQYF	TGTGCCAGCAGTTGGACTAGCGAAGTCTACGAGCAGTACTTC
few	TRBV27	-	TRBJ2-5	CASSEGGPETQYF	TGTGCCAGCAGCGAGGGGGGGCCTGAGACCCAGTACTTC
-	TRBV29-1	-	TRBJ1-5	CSVAGGLSNQPQHF	TGCAGCGTTGCTGGGGGCTTAAGCAATCAGCCCCAGCATTTT
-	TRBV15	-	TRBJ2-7	CATSREGYEQYF	TGTGCCACCAGCAGAGAGGGATACGAGCAGTACTTC
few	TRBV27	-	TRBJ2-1	CASSFAGNEQFF	TGTGCCAGCAGTTTTGCGGGGAATGAGCAGTTCTTC
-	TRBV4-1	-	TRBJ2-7	CASSQGIGRSYEQYF	TGCGCCAGCAGCCAAGGTATTGGTCGGTCCTACGAGCAGTACTTC
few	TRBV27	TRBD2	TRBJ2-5	CASGRPGGETQYF	TGTGCCAGCGGCAGGCCGGGAGGGGAGACCCAGTACTTC
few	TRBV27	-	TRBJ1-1	CASGGGTEAFF	TGTGCCAGCGGGGGAGGAACTGAAGCTTTCTTT
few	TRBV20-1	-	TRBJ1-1	CSADSGTEAFF	TGCAGTGCTGACAGCGGAACTGAAGCTTTCTTT
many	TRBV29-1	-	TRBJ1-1	CSARTAMNTEAFF	TGCAGCGCCCGGACGGCTATGAACACTGAAGCTTTCTTT
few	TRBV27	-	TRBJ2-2	CASTSVPGELFF	TGTGCCAGCACTTCTGTCCCCGGGGAGCTGTTTTTT